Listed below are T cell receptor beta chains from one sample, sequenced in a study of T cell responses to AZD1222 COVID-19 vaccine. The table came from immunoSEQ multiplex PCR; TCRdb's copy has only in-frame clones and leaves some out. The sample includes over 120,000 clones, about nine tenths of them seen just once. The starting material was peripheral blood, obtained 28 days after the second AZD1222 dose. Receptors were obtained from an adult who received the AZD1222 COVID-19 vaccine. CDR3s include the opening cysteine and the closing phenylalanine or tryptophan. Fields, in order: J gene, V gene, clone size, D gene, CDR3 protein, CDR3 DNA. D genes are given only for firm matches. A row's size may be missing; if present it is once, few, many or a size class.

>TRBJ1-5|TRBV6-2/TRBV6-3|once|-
CASSLGGPQHF
TGTGCCAGCAGTCTCGGGGGGCCCCAGCATTTT
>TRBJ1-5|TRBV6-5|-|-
CASRLSRAQPQHF
TGTGCCAGCAGACTATCCAGGGCTCAGCCCCAGCATTTT
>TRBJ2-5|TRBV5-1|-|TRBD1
CASSPGTGVETQYF
TGCGCCAGCAGTCCCGGGACAGGGGTTGAGACCCAGTACTTC
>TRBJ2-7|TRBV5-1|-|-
CASSLGPNAYEQYF
TGCGCCAGCAGCTTGGGCCCGAACGCCTACGAGCAGTACTTC
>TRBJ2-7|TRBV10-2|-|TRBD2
CASSHPRLAGDSYEQYF
TGCGCCAGCAGTCATCCGAGACTAGCGGGAGACTCCTACGAGCAGTACTTC
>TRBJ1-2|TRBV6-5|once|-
CASSSTGFYGYTF
TGTGCCAGCAGTTCGACAGGATTTTATGGCTACACCTTC
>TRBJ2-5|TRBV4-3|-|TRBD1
CASSQDRGGSETQYF
TGCGCCAGCAGCCAGGACAGGGGCGGTTCGGAGACCCAGTACTTC
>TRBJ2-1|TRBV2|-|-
CASIGSSRSYNEQFF
TGTGCCAGCATAGGGAGCTCGAGGTCCTACAATGAGCAGTTCTTC
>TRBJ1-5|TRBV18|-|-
CASSPDQGYGNQPQHF
TGTGCCAGCTCACCAGATCAGGGGTATGGGAATCAGCCCCAGCATTTT
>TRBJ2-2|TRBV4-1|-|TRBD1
CASSQPGQGALTGELFF
TGCGCCAGCAGCCAACCGGGACAGGGGGCTCTCACCGGGGAGCTGTTTTTT
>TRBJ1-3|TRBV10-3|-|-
CAISESRIVHLGGGNTIYF
TGTGCCATCAGTGAGTCGAGAATTGTCCATTTGGGAGGCGGAAACACCATATATTTT
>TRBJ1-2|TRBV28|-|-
CASSDPGVNYGYTF
TGTGCCAGCAGCGACCCAGGGGTAAACTATGGCTACACCTTC
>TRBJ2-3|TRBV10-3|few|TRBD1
CAINIQGAEDTQYF
TGTGCCATCAACATACAGGGGGCAGAGGATACGCAGTATTTT
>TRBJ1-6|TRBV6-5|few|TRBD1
CASSQGQGSNSPLHF
TGTGCCAGCAGCCAAGGACAGGGGAGCAATTCACCCCTCCACTTT
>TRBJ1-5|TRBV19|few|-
CASSLDSFLTSIDEPQHF
TGTGCCAGTAGTTTGGACAGCTTCTTGACATCAATCGACGAGCCCCAGCATTTT
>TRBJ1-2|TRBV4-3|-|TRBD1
CASSRQGATNYGYTF
TGCGCCAGCAGTAGACAGGGGGCCACTAACTATGGCTACACCTTC
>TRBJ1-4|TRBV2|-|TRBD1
CASSTGTGHTGGEKLFF
TGTGCCAGCAGTACCGGGACAGGCCACACTGGGGGTGAAAAACTGTTTTTT
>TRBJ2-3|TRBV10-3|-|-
CATREGVDDTQYF
TGTGCCACCAGAGAGGGGGTCGATGATACGCAGTATTTT
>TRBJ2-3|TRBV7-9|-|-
CASSPFRERWTDTQYF
TGTGCCAGCAGCCCATTCAGGGAGCGGTGGACAGATACGCAGTATTTT
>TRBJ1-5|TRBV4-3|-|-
CASSLDSSGQPQHF
TGCGCCAGCAGCCTTGACAGTTCCGGGCAGCCCCAGCATTTT
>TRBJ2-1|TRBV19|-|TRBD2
CASSRGPAGGHSSDEQFF
TGTGCCAGTAGTAGGGGCCCGGCGGGAGGCCATTCATCGGATGAGCAGTTCTTC
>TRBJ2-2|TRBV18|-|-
CASSPGEGLSTGELFF
TGTGCCAGCTCACCCGGGGAAGGCCTGAGCACCGGGGAGCTGTTTTTT
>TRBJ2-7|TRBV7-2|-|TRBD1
CASSLARTGSYEQYF
TGTGCCAGCAGCTTAGCGCGGACAGGGTCCTACGAGCAGTACTTC
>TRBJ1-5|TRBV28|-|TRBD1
CASSLNLGTANHGPQHF
TGTGCCAGCAGTTTAAATCTCGGGACAGCGAATCATGGGCCCCAGCATTTT
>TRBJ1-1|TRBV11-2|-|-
CASSALGGLNTEAFF
TGTGCCAGCAGCGCTTTGGGGGGTCTGAACACTGAAGCTTTCTTT
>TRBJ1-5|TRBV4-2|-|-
CASSQVPYQPQHF
TGTGCCAGCAGCCAAGTCCCTTATCAGCCCCAGCATTTT
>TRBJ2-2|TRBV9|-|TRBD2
CASSVGASGNTGELFF
TGTGCCAGCAGCGTAGGGGCTAGCGGGAACACCGGGGAGCTGTTTTTT
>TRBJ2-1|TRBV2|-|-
CASSEGRFYNEQFF
TGTGCCAGCAGTGAAGGTCGATTTTACAATGAGCAGTTCTTC
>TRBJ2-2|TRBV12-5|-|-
CASRLRIANTGELFF
TGTGCTAGCCGCCTGAGGATAGCGAACACCGGGGAGCTGTTTTTT
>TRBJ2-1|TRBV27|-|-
CASSFSSVGHEQFF
TGTGCCAGCAGTTTCTCCTCGGTAGGCCATGAGCAGTTCTTC
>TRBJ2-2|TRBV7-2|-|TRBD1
CASSLGLRDRVFTGELFF
TGTGCCAGCAGCTTAGGGCTCCGGGACAGGGTTTTTACCGGGGAGCTGTTTTTT
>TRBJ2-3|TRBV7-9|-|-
CASGSTTDTQYF
TGTGCCAGCGGGTCTACCACAGATACGCAGTATTTT
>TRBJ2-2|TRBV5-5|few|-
CASSLGSYTGELFF
TGTGCCAGCAGCTTGGGCTCCTACACCGGGGAGCTGTTTTTT
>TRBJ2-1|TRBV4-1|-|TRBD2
CASSHPIMGPAGGRQFF
TGCGCCAGCAGCCACCCAATAATGGGTCCAGCGGGAGGGAGGCAGTTCTTC
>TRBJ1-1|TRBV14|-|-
CASSRVFSEAFF
TGTGCCAGCTCGAGAGTGTTTTCGGAAGCTTTCTTT
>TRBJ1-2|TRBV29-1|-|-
CSVALRFQRAGGYTF
TGCAGCGTTGCGCTAAGATTTCAACGGGCGGGTGGCTACACCTTC
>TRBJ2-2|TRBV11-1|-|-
CASSTDGANTGELFF
TGTGCCAGCAGCACGGACGGCGCGAACACCGGGGAGCTGTTTTTT
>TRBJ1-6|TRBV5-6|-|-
CASSPGGSYNSPLHF
TGTGCCAGCAGCCCCGGGGGGTCCTATAATTCACCCCTCCACTTT
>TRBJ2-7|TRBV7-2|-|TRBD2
CASSPTPGLAGVSGEQYF
TGTGCCAGCAGCCCTACCCCGGGACTAGCGGGAGTGTCGGGCGAGCAGTACTTC
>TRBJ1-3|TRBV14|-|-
CASSLGHTIYF
TGTGCCAGCAGCCTTGGACACACCATATATTTT
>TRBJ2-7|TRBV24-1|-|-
CATSDPGKGSHEQYF
TGTGCCACCAGTGATCCCGGGAAGGGAAGCCACGAGCAGTACTTC
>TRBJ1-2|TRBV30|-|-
CAWSVSPRDYGYTF
TGTGCCTGGAGTGTATCCCCCAGGGACTATGGCTACACCTTC
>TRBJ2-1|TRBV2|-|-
CASSVSGVPGGEQFF
TGTGCCAGCAGTGTGAGCGGAGTTCCCGGCGGTGAGCAGTTCTTC
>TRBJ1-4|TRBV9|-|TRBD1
CASSVGVGQGAHEKLFF
TGTGCCAGCAGCGTAGGAGTCGGACAGGGGGCCCATGAAAAACTGTTTTTT
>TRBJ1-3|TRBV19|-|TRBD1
CASSIRGTDSSGNTIYF
TGTGCCAGTAGTATACGAGGGACAGATAGCTCTGGAAACACCATATATTTT
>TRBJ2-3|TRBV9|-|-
CASSVSLADNTQYF
TGTGCCAGCAGCGTAAGCCTAGCCGACAATACGCAGTATTTT
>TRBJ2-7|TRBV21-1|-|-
CASSRTGQTSARSYEQYF
TGTGCCAGCAGCAGGACGGGACAGACTAGCGCCCGCTCCTACGAGCAGTACTTC
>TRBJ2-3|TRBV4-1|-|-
CASSQDPVSTDTQYF
TGCGCCAGCAGCCAAGACCCAGTGAGCACAGATACGCAGTATTTT